Shown below are 13 T cell receptor beta chains from a single sample sequenced in a study of blood T cell repertoires in COVID-19. Produced via immunoSEQ multiplex PCR; TCRdb's table is partial and in-frame only. The sample lists 450,000 or so clones, roughly 89% seen once, with around 0.95% in the top ten. Source material: peripheral blood. The receptors shown here come from a man between 18 and 35 years old with COVID-19, enrolled during active disease.

The V call is TRBV10-2, the J call TRBJ2-1; 7 positions match TRBD2. This CDR3 spans 13 amino acids. The germline V gene has CDR1 WSHSY and CDR2 SAAADI. V dropped 4 bases and J dropped 7; count of bases not matched to a gene: 4. The CDR3 coding sequence is TGCGCCAGCAGTGTGACTAGCCCAAATGAGCAGTTCTTC. Translation gives CASSVTSPNEQFF.

J is TRBJ1-1 and V is TRBV2; D uncertain. V was trimmed by 4 bases and J by 0 bases, leaving 6 bases between them. Germline values: CDR1 SNHLY, CDR2 FYNNEI. This CDR3 spans 13 amino acids. As DNA, the CDR3 is TGTGCCAGCAGTGTACACCTGAACACTGAAGCTTTCTTT. Amino acids: CASSVHLNTEAFF.

The gene calls are TRBV5-1 and TRBJ2-3; a possible D gene is TRBD2 (6 bases). CDR1 and CDR2 (germline): SGHRS, YFSETQ. The CDR3 has 12 amino acids. Here the CDR3 reads CASSGGTDTQYF. CDR3 nucleotides: TGCGCAAGTTCGGGGGGCACAGATACGCAGTATTTT.

The rearrangement uses TRBV6-5 and TRBJ1-4; perhaps TRBD1 as D (5 bases). The germline gives CDR1 MNHEY, CDR2 SVGAGI. V was shortened by 7 bases and J by 2 bases, with 11 bases between the two germline ends. The length of the CDR3 is 14 residues. The chain's CDR3 is CASTKGVTNEKLFF. The CDR3 coding sequence is TGTGCCAGCACCAAAGGGGTTACTAATGAAAAACTGTTTTTT.

Details on this clone: This CDR3 is also generated by other DNA sequences in the sample. The chain joins TRBV18 to TRBJ2-6, with D maybe TRBD2 (6 bases). Germline V gene data show CDR1 as KGHSH and CDR2 as LQKENI. The CDR3 totals 15 residues. V shed 3 bases and J shed 0 bases, with 6 bases lying between them. The CDR3 bases are TGTGCCAGCTCACCGGGGGGCTCTGGGGCCAACGTCCTGACTTTC. As protein: CASSPGGSGANVLTF.

The genes are TRBV7-9 and TRBJ2-7; D gene uncertain. Deletions cut 2 bases from V and 3 bases from J, with 5 bases between. The V gene's germline CDR1 is SEHNR and CDR2 FQNEAQ (reference sequence). This CDR3 region has 12 residues. The CDR3 DNA follows: TGTGCCAGCAGCTTAAGCTTCTACGAGCAGTACTTC. Amino acid sequence: CASSLSFYEQYF.

The chain links TRBV14 to TRBJ2-7; 7 bases match TRBD1. From germline, CDR1 is SGHDN and CDR2 FVKESK. V shed 4 bases and J 1 base; nucleotides not matched to a gene: 7. The CDR3 runs 15 residues. DNA for the CDR3: TGTGCCAGCAGCCGACGGGACAGTTTATCCTACGAGCAGTACTTC. Translating gives CASSRRDSLSYEQYF.

V gene TRBV19 combines with J gene TRBJ1-5; D call uncertain. Germline V gene sequence: CDR1 LNHDA, CDR2 SQIVND (reference sequence). Trimming stripped 11 bases from V and 0 bases from J, with 17 bases between. The CDR3 loop spans 15 amino acids. CDR3 sequence (DNA): TGTGCCGCATCCAGTGGGGAGAATAGCAATCAGCCCCAGCATTTT. Its translation is CAASSGENSNQPQHF.

Turning to this clone: The same CDR3 also results from other DNA sequences found in this sample. This chain joins TRBV6-1 and TRBJ2-7; 7 nucleotides match TRBD1. Germline V gives CDR1 MNHNS, CDR2 SASEGT. The junction had 2 bases not matched to a gene; V was cut back by 1 base and J by 2 bases. This CDR3 is built from 14 residues. Here the CDR3 DNA reads TGTGCCAGCAGTGAAGGGACAGGAACCTACGAGCAGTACTTC. Protein product: CASSEGTGTYEQYF.

This clone was detected only once. The CDR3 DNA sequence: TGTGCCAGCAGTCAGGACTGGGGGGTGTACGAGCAGTACTTC. It specifies CASSQDWGVYEQYF. The chain links TRBV6-5 to TRBJ2-7; a possible D gene is TRBD2 (6 bases). V was cut by 5 bases and J by 4 bases, with 15 bases left in between. The CDR3 runs 14 residues. The germline V gene encodes CDR1 MNHEY and CDR2 SVGAGI.

The chain joins TRBV18 to TRBJ2-7, with a possible D match to TRBD1 (5 bases). V lost 0 bases and J lost 6, with 15 bases in between. The CDR3 loop spans 15 amino acids. CDR1 and CDR2 from the germline V gene are KGHSH and LQKENI. The CDR3 coding sequence is TGTGCCAGCTCACCACCGGAGCGCCTAAGGGGCGAGCAGTACTTC. This codes for CASSPPERLRGEQYF. Combining the CDR3 with reference TRBV18 and TRBJ2-7 gives the whole variable domain NAGVMQNPRHLVRRRGQEARLRCSPMKGHSHVYWYRQLPEEGLKFMVYLQKENIIDESGMPKERFSAEFPKEGPSILRIQQVVRGDSAAYFCASSPPERLRGEQYFGPGTRLTVT.

In its sample, this clone was seen once. V gene TRBV19 combines with J gene TRBJ1-5; tentatively, D is TRBD1 (5 bases). The germline CDR1 and CDR2 sequences are LNHDA and SQIVND (reference sequence). V gave up 8 bases and J gave up 4 bases, with 9 bases separating them. The CDR3 runs 12 residues. The CDR3 DNA sequence: TGTGCCAGTGGGGGGGTAAATCAGCCCCAGCATTTT. It codes for CASGGVNQPQHF.

The genes are TRBV11-2 and TRBJ2-7; 9 nucleotides agree with TRBD2. Trimming removed 5 bases from V and 7 bases from J; junction bases left unmatched: 12. The germline gives CDR1 SGHAT, CDR2 FQNNGV. The CDR3 is made up of 15 amino acids. In nucleotides, the CDR3 is TGTGCCAGCAGCCAGGATGTGGGCGGGAGGGTTGAGCAGTACTTC. Amino acid sequence: CASSQDVGGRVEQYF.